The 3 T cell receptor beta chains given below trace back to one sample, sequenced in a study of T cell responses to AZD1222 COVID-19 vaccine. Assay used: immunoSEQ multiplex PCR; TCRdb lists only in-frame clones, some missing. The sample has some 150,000 clones; approximately 92% are singletons. Sequenced material: peripheral blood, taken 28 days after the second AZD1222 dose. These receptors were taken from an adult who received the AZD1222 COVID-19 vaccine.

The genes are TRBV11-3 and TRBJ1-3, with unresolved D. This CDR3 region has 15 residues. Germline CDR1 SGHNT, CDR2 YENEEA. Trimming took 3 bases from V and 3 from J, leaving 12 bases between them. The CDR3: CASSFGAGNGNTIYF. For the CDR3, the DNA is TGTGCCAGCAGCTTTGGCGCGGGGAATGGAAACACCATATATTTT.

The chain couples TRBV7-2 to TRBJ2-7; no definite D call. The germline CDR1 and CDR2 sequences are SGHTA and FQGNSA. V was shortened by 4 bases and J by 0 bases, with 4 bases between the two germline ends. The CDR3 is made up of 12 amino acids. The CDR3, as DNA: TGTGCCAGCAGCTACTCCTCCTACGAGCAGTACTTC. It codes for CASSYSSYEQYF.

This rearrangement joins TRBV5-1 to TRBJ2-1; 7 nucleotides agree with TRBD2. Germline V gene lookup returns CDR1 SGHRS and CDR2 YFSETQ. Trimming removed 0 bases from V and 7 bases from J; junction bases left unmatched: 7. This CDR3 spans 15 amino acids. Here the CDR3 DNA reads TGCGCCAGCAGCTTGGACGGGGGGAGGATGAATGAGCAGTTCTTC. This translates into CASSLDGGRMNEQFF.